This TCR beta chain was sequenced for a study of identical twins. CDR3 length equals 13 residues. The germline CDR1 and CDR2 sequences are DFQATT and SNEGSKA (reference sequence). Trimming left V 1 base short and J 4 bases short, with 11 bases between. Template switching, a step in the protocol, added a universal primer site, and cDNA carried unique molecular identifiers. Using its own MiXCR run on the 5' RACE reads, TCRdb lists one record per CDR3 protein. This sample has some 1,700,000 distinct CDR3 sequences; around 33% occur once, and the top ten carry more than 0.25%. Comment on this clonotype: Antigen specificity is unknown.

Findings and limits, study-wide: Among monozygotic twins, out-of-frame TCR alpha sharing exceeded what models predicted. For out-of-frame alpha sequences shared by twins, low generation probability was in excess.

The chain carries TRBV20-1 and TRBJ2-7, with D tentatively TRBD1 or TRBD2 (6 bases each). Sequencing was performed on cord blood. The receptor comes from a newborn girl in good health. The CDR3 coding sequence is TGCAGTGCTAGAGTCGGGGGCCCTTACGAGCAGTACTTC. Translating gives CSARVGGPYEQYF.